The source of this T cell receptor (beta chain) is a study of cytomegalovirus exposure and HLA in healthy donors. The germline V gene has CDR1 SGHRS and CDR2 YFSETQ. The CDR3 consists of 16 residues. The V segment lost 4 bases and the J segment 0 bases; nucleotides outside the gene matches: 8. The PCR used 60 Vbeta and 13 Jbeta primers. Sequencing used immunoSEQ multiplex PCR; TCRdb keeps in-frame clones, though not all of them. This sample has some 130,000 clones; around 73% occur once, and the top ten carry about 1.3%. The source of this sequence is a man aged 45 to 65 in good health and CMV-seronegative. The sequencing input was PBMCs. J is TRBJ2-3 and V is TRBV5-1, with TRBD2 matching 7 bases. CDR3 residues: CASSQRGAGSTDTQYF. CDR3 sequence (DNA): TGCGCCAGCAGCCAACGGGGAGCGGGAAGCACAGATACGCAGTATTTT.